The 23 T cell receptor beta chains reported below all come from one sample, sequenced in a study of blood T cells in healthy people across ages. The use of a sample-barcoded 5' primer and a J-beta primer mix characterized a second PCR of 7 to 11 cycles. MiXCR was run by TCRdb on the 5' RACE reads, yielding one entry per CDR3 protein. The sample includes over 1,500,000 distinct CDR3 sequences, around 48% of them seen just once. Sequencing used blood. The origin of the receptors is a woman in her forties in good health.

Regarding this clonotype: One end of the junction does not line up with germline, which may come from a read error. The rearrangement joins TRBV6-2 or TRBV6-3 to TRBJ1-1, with TRBD1 as a possible D gene (5 bases). Germline CDR1 reads MNHEY; CDR2 reads SVGEGT. This CDR3 is built from 15 residues. The DNA for the CDR3 is TGTGCCAGCAGCCGCCCGGGCCCCCAGGACACGGAAGCTTTCTTT. Protein product: CASSRPGPQDTEAFF.

This clonotype was recorded a few times. This chain links TRBV28 with TRBJ2-5, with 8 bases matching TRBD1. The CDR3 is 15 residues long. The germline V gene encodes CDR1 MDHEN and CDR2 SYDVKM. V shed 3 bases and J 5 bases; nucleotides not matched to a gene: 8. CDR3 protein: CASSFGGQAVETQYF. The DNA of the CDR3 is TGTGCCAGCAGTTTCGGGGGACAGGCGGTGGAGACCCAGTACTTC.

Only a few counts were recorded for this clonotype. The CDR3 DNA follows: TGCAGTGCTAGAGGCCCTTTCTCGGGGCGGGAGCAGTACTTC. Its translation is CSARGPFSGREQYF. This chain links TRBV20-1 with TRBJ2-7, with D possibly being TRBD1 or TRBD2 (5 bases each). This CDR3 contains 14 residues. Trimming stripped 1 base from V and 7 bases from J, with 17 bases between. Germline CDR1 and CDR2: DFQATT and SNEGSKA (reference sequence).

The chain employs TRBV20-1 and TRBJ2-4, with D perhaps given as TRBD1 or TRBD2 (6 bases each). The CDR3 totals 15 residues. Per the germline V gene, CDR1 is DFQATT and CDR2 is SNEGSKA (reference sequence). Trimming cost V 6 bases and J 6 bases, with 21 bases left between them. In nucleotides, the CDR3 is TGCAGTGCCCAGGAGGAGGAGGGGGTACGAAACATTCAGTACTTC. Translating it yields CSAQEEEGVRNIQYF.

There are a few counts of this clonotype. The rearrangement uses TRBV9 and TRBJ2-1, with TRBD2 matching over 8 bases. The CDR3 runs to 16 residues. The junction had 7 bases not matched to a gene; V was cut back by 0 bases and J by 5 bases. Germline V lookup: CDR1 SGDLS, CDR2 YYNGEE. The CDR3 DNA reads as TGTGCCAGCAGCGTAGTGGGTAGCGGGGTTAACAATGAGCAGTTCTTC. Translated, it gives CASSVVGSGVNNEQFF.

V gene TRBV25-1 combines with J gene TRBJ1-2, with 10 bases lining up with TRBD1. CDR3 length: 14 amino acids. The V segment lost 3 bases and the J segment 5 bases; nucleotides outside the gene matches: 3. Germline V gene lookup returns CDR1 MGHDK and CDR2 SYGVNS. The CDR3 reads CASSEPGQGYGYTF. The CDR3 DNA follows: TGTGCCAGCAGTGAGCCGGGACAGGGGTATGGCTACACCTTC.

This clonotype was recorded a few times. The rearrangement joins TRBV12-3 or TRBV12-4 to TRBJ2-3, with 8 bases fitting TRBD1. The J segment lost 4 bases and the V segment lost 1 base, leaving 4 bases of the junction unmatched. This CDR3 comprises 15 residues. CDR3 DNA: TGTGCCAGCAGTTTAGGACAGGGGTTACCAGATACGCAGTATTTT. This sequence encodes CASSLGQGLPDTQYF.

This rearrangement joins TRBV27 to TRBJ1-1, with 8 bases that match TRBD1. Losses at the gene ends were 8 bases for V and 1 base for J; bases not matched to a gene: 12. The germline gives CDR1 MNHEY, CDR2 SMNVEV (reference sequence). The CDR3 totals 16 residues. The CDR3 spells CASFRDRPWGNTEAFF. The CDR3 coding sequence is TGTGCCAGCTTCCGGGACAGGCCCTGGGGGAACACTGAAGCTTTCTTT.

This chain joins TRBV20-1 and TRBJ1-5; no definite D call. With 6 bases removed from V and 5 bases from J, the gap between germline ends came to 11 bases. CDR3 length equals 12 residues. From germline, CDR1 is DFQATT and CDR2 SNEGSKA (reference sequence). The CDR3: CSAREHYQPQHF. In DNA, the CDR3 is TGCAGTGCGAGGGAGCATTATCAGCCCCAGCATTTT.

The chain is built from TRBV6-1 and TRBJ2-7; 9 nucleotides agree with TRBD1. The CDR3 totals 16 residues. V shed 2 bases, J shed 3 bases, and the junction held 8 bases outside the gene matches. Germline CDR1 reads MNHNS; CDR2 reads SASEGT. The CDR3 is CASSEWGTGKIYEQYF. For the CDR3, the DNA is TGTGCCAGCAGTGAATGGGGGACAGGGAAGATCTACGAGCAGTACTTC.

The sample holds one count of this clonotype. The chain is built from TRBV28 and TRBJ2-1; 10 nucleotides line up with TRBD1. Per germline, CDR1 MDHEN and CDR2 SYDVKM. V lost 5 bases, J lost 5 bases, and 9 bases stayed unmatched. CDR3 length: 16 residues. CDR3: CASSPPDRGINNEQFF. CDR3 DNA sequence: TGTGCCAGCAGTCCTCCGGACAGGGGGATCAACAATGAGCAGTTCTTC.

This clonotype was recorded a few times. The chain combines TRBV20-1 with TRBJ2-3; 12 bases are a match to TRBD2. V lost 0 bases, J lost 2 bases, and 6 bases stayed unmatched. Germline CDR1 reads DFQATT; CDR2 reads SNEGSKA (reference sequence). CDR3 length equals 17 residues. For the CDR3, the DNA is TGCAGTGCTAGAGACGCGACTAGCGGGGGAATCACAGATACGCAGTATTTT. This gives the protein CSARDATSGGITDTQYF.

J is TRBJ2-3 and V is TRBV18; TRBD2 might be the D (5 bases). Germline lookup yields CDR1 KGHSH and CDR2 LQKENI. The V gene lost 0 bases and the J gene lost 8 bases, with 15 bases spanning the gap. CDR3 length: 15 residues. The CDR3 here is CASSPPGAPVVTQYF. The CDR3 DNA reads TGTGCCAGCTCACCACCGGGAGCCCCTGTGGTTACGCAGTATTTT.

CDR3 coding DNA: TGTGCCAGCAGCCCTCAGGGCCGTTTTAACTATGGCTACACCTTC. It is translated as CASSPQGRFNYGYTF. The chain joins TRBV7-9 to TRBJ1-2, with D perhaps TRBD1 (5 bases). CDR3 length: 15 residues. V gave up 5 bases and J gave up 1 base, with 14 bases separating them. Germline V gene data show CDR1 as SEHNR and CDR2 as FQNEAQ (reference sequence).

This clonotype was seen a few times. The rearrangement links TRBV6-1 to TRBJ2-7, with D perhaps TRBD1 (5 bases). Trimming cost V 4 bases and J 6 bases, with 13 bases left between them. Germline V CDR1 and CDR2: MNHNS, SASEGT. The CDR3 runs 13 residues. In DNA form, the CDR3 reads TGTGCCAGCAGTGCCCAGGGAATTGGCGAGCAGTACTTC. It codes for CASSAQGIGEQYF.

This clonotype was seen only a few times. The genes are TRBV20-1 and TRBJ2-7; no clear D. The J call may be faulty, since TRBJ2-5 better matches the DNA end. This CDR3 spans 11 amino acids. Germline V gene data show CDR1 as DFQATT and CDR2 as SNEGSKA (reference sequence). CDR3 in amino acids: CSARDRRTQYF. The CDR3 DNA follows: TGCAGTGCTAGAGATCGTAGGACCCAGTACTTC.

The rearrangement joins TRBV3-1 to TRBJ1-4, with D unclear. The germline V gene has CDR1 LGHDT and CDR2 YNNKEL (reference sequence). Trimming stripped 1 base from V and 8 bases from J, with 11 bases between. The CDR3 covers 14 residues. CDR3 nucleotide sequence: TGTGCCAGCAGCCAAGGGGCCCGCCGGGAAAAACTGTTTTTT. Its translation is CASSQGARREKLFF.

The V gene is TRBV6-2 or TRBV6-3, the J gene TRBJ2-1; D not resolved. This CDR3 region has 11 residues. The germline CDR1 and CDR2 sequences are MNHEY and SVGEGT. The ends were cut back, 8 bases at V and 12 bases at J, with 14 bases in the middle. CDR3: CASASGGGQFF. DNA for the CDR3: TGTGCCAGCGCCTCCGGTGGTGGGCAGTTCTTC.

The chain carries TRBV28 and TRBJ2-7; 7 bases fit TRBD1. CDR1 MDHEN and CDR2 SYDVKM come from the germline V gene. V gave up 3 bases and J gave up 2 bases; unmatched junction bases: 7. This CDR3 region has 15 residues. The CDR3 bases are TGTGCCAGCAGTTTCCCGAGACAGGGAACCTACGAGCAGTACTTC. This sequence encodes CASSFPRQGTYEQYF.

The V call is TRBV7-2, the J call TRBJ1-2, with D hard to call. Germline V lookup: CDR1 SGHTA, CDR2 FQGNSA. The V end lost 2 bases, the J end lost 2 bases, and 9 bases lay between the germline ends. The CDR3 sequence is 14 residues long. The CDR3 DNA reads as TGTGCCAGCAGCTTATTTAGGACCAACTATGGCTACACCTTC. Its protein product is CASSLFRTNYGYTF.

The V call is TRBV7-2, the J call TRBJ2-5; 11 nucleotides agree with TRBD2. The CDR3 has 16 residues. In germline, CDR1 is SGHTA, CDR2 FQGNSA. The V and J ends lost 8 bases and 6 bases, in that order; junction bases with no gene match: 14. CDR3 nucleotide sequence: TGTGCCAGCGCACGGGGAGGGACTAGCGGACAAAAGACCCAGTACTTC. Encoded protein: CASARGGTSGQKTQYF.

The chain uses TRBV10-3 and TRBJ2-1; TRBD1 might be the D (6 bases). Germline CDR1 and CDR2: ENHRY and SYGVKD. This CDR3 is built from 13 residues. V lost 4 bases and J 4 bases, leaving 8 bases between the germline ends. DNA for the CDR3: TGTGCCATCAGTGGGCAGGGGTACAATGAGCAGTTCTTC. This translates into CAISGQGYNEQFF.

The chain carries TRBV7-9 and TRBJ2-4; the D gene is possibly TRBD1 (6 bases). Judging by the DNA end, TRBJ2-5 fits better; the J call may be wrong. Germline CDR1 is SEHNR and CDR2 is FQNEAQ (reference sequence). CDR3 length equals 16 residues. CDR3 DNA: TGTGCCAGCAGCTTACGAGGGGGTGATGGCCAAGAGACCCAGTACTTC. This gives the protein CASSLRGGDGQETQYF.